These T cell receptor beta chains were read from a single sample in a study of T-cell reconstitution after alpha-beta-depleted transplantation in children. TCRdb reanalysed the PCR reads using MiXCR and keeps one entry per CDR3 protein. This sample has hundreds of thousands of distinct CDR3 sequences; approximately 11% occur once, and the top ten carry 28%. Sequences were derived from PBMCs, sampled before TCRalphabeta/CD19-depleted stem cell transplant. These receptors all come from a child less than two years old with acute myeloid leukemia, due to receive a stem cell transplant. CDR3s include the opening cysteine and the closing phenylalanine or tryptophan. A D gene is named only where the DNA matches it firmly. Expanded clones are given a class, and other clones once, few, many or no size at all.

abundance: few; v_gene: TRBV24-1; j_gene: TRBJ1-6; d_gene: .; CDR3aa: CATSDRDYNSPLHF; CDR3nt: TGTGCCACCAGTGATCGGGACTATAATTCACCCCTCCACTTT
abundance: many; v_gene: TRBV4-1; j_gene: TRBJ1-1; d_gene: TRBD1; CDR3aa: CASRNSGTGRGDEAFF; CDR3nt: TGCGCCAGCAGGAACTCCGGGACAGGGAGAGGGGATGAAGCTTTCTTT
abundance: many; v_gene: TRBV7-2; j_gene: TRBJ2-3; d_gene: .; CDR3aa: CASRGADTQYF; CDR3nt: TGTGCCAGCAGAGGGGCTGATACGCAGTATTTT
abundance: many; v_gene: TRBV20-1; j_gene: TRBJ2-1; d_gene: .; CDR3aa: CSAIVREQFF; CDR3nt: TGCAGTGCTATAGTGCGTGAGCAGTTCTTC
abundance: few; v_gene: TRBV20-1; j_gene: TRBJ2-7; d_gene: TRBD1; CDR3aa: CSAKGAAYEQYF; CDR3nt: TGCAGTGCGAAGGGGGCGGCGTACGAGCAGTACTTC
abundance: .; v_gene: TRBV14; j_gene: TRBJ2-5; d_gene: TRBD1; CDR3aa: CASSQEDRAPPYQETQYF; CDR3nt: TGTGCCAGCAGCCAAGAAGACAGGGCCCCACCGTACCAAGAGACCCAGTACTTC
abundance: .; v_gene: TRBV3-1; j_gene: TRBJ1-2; d_gene: TRBD1; CDR3aa: CATCRDRGYGYTF; CDR3nt: TGTGCCACCTGCCGGGACAGGGGTTATGGCTACACCTTC
abundance: .; v_gene: TRBV20-1; j_gene: TRBJ2-3; d_gene: TRBD2; CDR3aa: CSAPILAGGPRDTQYF; CDR3nt: TGCAGTGCCCCAATTCTAGCGGGAGGGCCTCGTGACACGCAGTATTTT
abundance: many; v_gene: TRBV11-3; j_gene: TRBJ2-3; d_gene: .; CDR3aa: CASSPRQAEDTQYF; CDR3nt: TGTGCCAGCAGCCCGCGACAGGCAGAGGATACGCAGTATTTT
abundance: many; v_gene: TRBV11-2; j_gene: TRBJ2-7; d_gene: TRBD1; CDR3aa: CASSWGQDYEQYF; CDR3nt: TGTGCCAGCAGCTGGGGACAGGACTACGAGCAGTACTTC
abundance: many; v_gene: TRBV18; j_gene: TRBJ2-1; d_gene: TRBD2; CDR3aa: CASSAGEGNEQFF; CDR3nt: TGTGCCAGCTCGGCGGGAGAAGGGAATGAGCAGTTCTTC
abundance: few; v_gene: TRBV6-1; j_gene: TRBJ2-2; d_gene: .; CDR3aa: CASKLKAGFAGELFF; CDR3nt: TGTGCCAGCAAACTCAAGGCGGGATTTGCCGGGGAGCTGTTTTTT
abundance: many; v_gene: TRBV11-2; j_gene: TRBJ1-5; d_gene: .; CDR3aa: CASSLVAPVNQPQHF; CDR3nt: TGTGCCAGCAGCTTAGTCGCCCCGGTCAATCAGCCCCAGCATTTT
abundance: .; v_gene: TRBV5-1; j_gene: TRBJ2-7; d_gene: TRBD1; CDR3aa: CASSLQGRVDEQYF; CDR3nt: TGCGCCAGCAGCTTACAGGGGCGGGTTGACGAGCAGTACTTC
abundance: many; v_gene: TRBV6-2/TRBV6-3; j_gene: TRBJ1-1; d_gene: .; CDR3aa: CASRPTGMNTEAFF; CDR3nt: TGTGCCAGCAGACCGACAGGAATGAACACTGAAGCTTTCTTT
abundance: many; v_gene: TRBV12-3/TRBV12-4; j_gene: TRBJ2-1; d_gene: TRBD1; CDR3aa: CASSPWSGQGYNEQFF; CDR3nt: TGTGCCAGCAGTCCATGGTCGGGACAGGGGTACAATGAGCAGTTCTTC
abundance: many; v_gene: TRBV27; j_gene: TRBJ1-2; d_gene: TRBD1; CDR3aa: CASSPRQGPPYGYTF; CDR3nt: TGTGCCAGCAGTCCGCGACAGGGGCCACCGTATGGCTACACCTTC
abundance: many; v_gene: TRBV11-2; j_gene: TRBJ2-4; d_gene: TRBD2; CDR3aa: CASSFLTSGLVAKNIQYF; CDR3nt: TGTGCCAGCAGCTTTTTAACTAGCGGGCTGGTAGCCAAAAACATTCAGTACTTC
abundance: many; v_gene: TRBV5-1; j_gene: TRBJ2-6; d_gene: .; CDR3aa: CASSRLFYSGANVLTF; CDR3nt: TGCGCCAGCAGCCGACTCTTTTACTCTGGGGCCAACGTCCTGACTTTC
abundance: once; v_gene: TRBV10-2; j_gene: TRBJ1-1; d_gene: .; CDR3aa: CASSPGLEAFF; CDR3nt: TGCGCCAGCAGCCCGGGCCTTGAAGCTTTCTTT
abundance: many; v_gene: TRBV18; j_gene: TRBJ1-5; d_gene: .; CDR3aa: CASSPTSGTPNQPQHF; CDR3nt: TGTGCCAGCTCACCTACATCCGGGACACCTAATCAGCCCCAGCATTTT
abundance: many; v_gene: TRBV5-6; j_gene: TRBJ2-7; d_gene: .; CDR3aa: CASSFRASYEQYF; CDR3nt: TGTGCCAGCAGCTTCAGGGCCTCCTACGAGCAGTACTTC
abundance: many; v_gene: TRBV7-6; j_gene: TRBJ2-7; d_gene: TRBD2; CDR3aa: CASSPGGSSSYEQYF; CDR3nt: TGTGCCAGCAGCCCCGGGGGGAGCAGCTCCTACGAGCAGTACTTC
abundance: few; v_gene: TRBV28; j_gene: TRBJ2-7; d_gene: TRBD1; CDR3aa: CASSFLPRTGIYEQYF; CDR3nt: TGTGCCAGCAGTTTTCTCCCTCGGACAGGGATCTACGAGCAGTACTTC
abundance: many; v_gene: TRBV12-3/TRBV12-4; j_gene: TRBJ1-3; d_gene: .; CDR3aa: CASSSPSGGNTIYF; CDR3nt: TGTGCCAGCAGCTCACCCTCCGGGGGAAACACCATATATTTT
abundance: many; v_gene: TRBV5-1; j_gene: TRBJ2-7; d_gene: .; CDR3aa: CASSLDGSFTYEQYF; CDR3nt: TGCGCCAGCAGCTTGGACGGGAGCTTTACCTACGAGCAGTACTTC
abundance: many; v_gene: TRBV29-1; j_gene: TRBJ1-2; d_gene: .; CDR3aa: CSVTDRGAGYTF; CDR3nt: TGCAGCGTTACTGACCGAGGGGCTGGCTACACCTTC
abundance: many; v_gene: TRBV7-2; j_gene: TRBJ2-7; d_gene: TRBD2; CDR3aa: CASSLVLAGEVWEQYF; CDR3nt: TGTGCCAGCAGCTTAGTACTAGCGGGAGAAGTATGGGAGCAGTACTTC
abundance: many; v_gene: TRBV20-1; j_gene: TRBJ1-6; d_gene: .; CDR3aa: CSATMFRTNSPLHF; CDR3nt: TGCAGTGCCACCATGTTTCGGACGAATTCACCCCTCCACTTT
abundance: many; v_gene: TRBV14; j_gene: TRBJ2-5; d_gene: .; CDR3aa: CASSLMTTQQTQYF; CDR3nt: TGTGCCAGCAGCCTAATGACTACCCAGCAGACCCAGTACTTC
abundance: many; v_gene: TRBV20-1; j_gene: TRBJ1-3; d_gene: .; CDR3aa: CSARDGKGLASGNTIYF; CDR3nt: TGCAGTGCTAGAGATGGCAAAGGACTTGCCTCTGGAAACACCATATATTTT
abundance: many; v_gene: TRBV4-3; j_gene: TRBJ1-4; d_gene: TRBD1; CDR3aa: CASSQDPSGQPEKLFF; CDR3nt: TGCGCCAGCAGCCAAGATCCATCGGGACAGCCAGAAAAACTGTTTTTT